Following are 24 T cell receptor beta chains from one sample sequenced in a study of blood T cell repertoires in COVID-19. Libraries were prepared by immunoSEQ multiplex PCR; TCRdb keeps only in-frame clonotypes and omits some of them. The sample records 50,000 to 55,000 clones, around 85% being singletons. The sequenced material came from peripheral blood. The receptors come from a man aged 55 to 70 with acute or convalescent COVID-19.

This chain uses TRBV7-9 with TRBJ2-7, with 7 bases identical to TRBD2. Looked up from germline, CDR1 is SEHNR and CDR2 is FQNEAQ (reference sequence). The CDR3 consists of 12 residues. V lost 3 bases to trimming and J lost 5 bases; unmatched junction nucleotides: 1. The CDR3 reads CASSLGGDEQYF. The CDR3 DNA reads TGTGCCAGCAGCTTGGGGGGGGACGAGCAGTACTTC.

The chain combines TRBV5-1 with TRBJ2-7; D may be TRBD1 (5 bases). The CDR3 is 15 residues long. Germline CDR1 is SGHRS and CDR2 is YFSETQ. V was trimmed by 4 bases and J by 5 bases, leaving 19 bases between them. The CDR3 DNA follows: TGCGCCAGCAGCCCTGGGCAGGGTCTGAGAAACGAGCAGTACTTC. Its protein product is CASSPGQGLRNEQYF.

The count of this clone is one. DNA of the CDR3: TGTGCCAGCTCACCATCGGGTTCCTACGAGCAGTACTTC. This translates into CASSPSGSYEQYF. The gene calls are TRBV18 and TRBJ2-7; D gene unclear. This CDR3 region has 13 residues. Germline V CDR1 and CDR2: KGHSH, LQKENI. V was trimmed by 2 bases and J by 1 base, leaving 6 bases between them.

The chain uses TRBV7-6 and TRBJ2-1; 12 bases fit TRBD2. The CDR3 spans 19 residues. With 1 base clipped from V and 7 bases from J, the junction kept 14 bases outside the gene matches. From germline, CDR1 is SGHVS and CDR2 FNYEAQ. CDR3 coding DNA: TGTGCCAGCAGCTTAGGGGTTGTGTCTAGCGGGAGGGCCATGAATGAGCAGTTCTTC. Translation: CASSLGVVSSGRAMNEQFF.

V is TRBV18 and J is TRBJ1-2, with D unresolved. Per germline, CDR1 KGHSH and CDR2 LQKENI. CDR3 length: 14 residues. V dropped 5 bases and J dropped 2 bases, with 12 bases sitting between them. CDR3 DNA sequence: TGTGCCAGCTCAGCGAACACGGAGAACTATGGCTACACCTTC. Its protein product is CASSANTENYGYTF.

V gene TRBV7-9 combines with J gene TRBJ1-3; 7 nucleotides agree with TRBD1. V dropped 1 base and J dropped 8; count of bases not matched to a gene: 2. There are 13 residues in the CDR3. The germline gives CDR1 SEHNR, CDR2 FQNEAQ (reference sequence). As DNA, the CDR3 is TGTGCCAGCAGCTTAGACCAGGGGGACACCATATATTTT. As protein: CASSLDQGDTIYF.

The CDR3, as DNA: TGTGCCAGCAGCTTGGCCGGGACACGCCGCGTCGAGCAGTACTTC. Amino acid sequence: CASSLAGTRRVEQYF. The chain combines TRBV5-8 with TRBJ2-7, with a possible D match to TRBD1 (6 bases). CDR1 SGHTS and CDR2 YDEGEE come from the germline V gene. The CDR3 runs 15 residues. V lost 0 bases to trimming and J lost 6 bases, with 16 bases between them. Based on the CDR3 plus reference TRBV5-8 and TRBJ2-7, the full variable domain is EAGVTQSPTHLIKTRGQQATLRCSPISGHTSVYWYQQALGLGLQFLLWYDEGEERNRGNFPPRFSGRQFPNYSSELNVNALELEDSALYLCASSLAGTRRVEQYFGPGTRLTVT.

The DNA of the CDR3 is TGTGCCAGCAGCCCGATAGCGGGAGGGTATTATGAGCAGTTCTTC. It yields the protein CASSPIAGGYYEQFF. The chain carries TRBV7-2 and TRBJ2-1; 11 bases map to TRBD2. The CDR3 extends over 15 amino acids. V was pared by 5 bases and J by 8 bases, with 8 bases of the junction left unmatched. Per the germline V gene, CDR1 is SGHTA and CDR2 is FQGNSA.

This clone has only a few counts. The V call is TRBV12-3 or TRBV12-4, the J call TRBJ2-7; no reliable D call. The CDR3 is 12 amino acids. Trimming took off 2 bases at V and 3 bases at J, with 5 bases between the two ends. CDR3 sequence: CASSLSIYEQYF. CDR3 nucleotides: TGTGCCAGCAGTTTAAGCATCTACGAGCAGTACTTC.

The chain recombines TRBV1 with TRBJ2-1; the listed D gene, TRBD2, was not tested against the DNA. TRBV1 is a pseudogene locus. The CDR3 runs to 12 residues. For the CDR3, the DNA is TGCACCAGCAGCCGGTGGGAGGGTGAGCAGTTCTTC. This sequence encodes CTSSRWEGEQFF.

The chain couples TRBV11-2 to TRBJ2-1; TRBD2 matches at 9 bases. In germline, CDR1 is SGHAT, CDR2 FQNNGV. With V trimmed by 0 bases and J by 7 bases, 1 base remained unmatched. This CDR3 region has 14 residues. DNA for the CDR3: TGTGCCAGCAGCTTAGACGCGGGAGGGAATGAGCAGTTCTTC. Its protein product is CASSLDAGGNEQFF.

This rearrangement joins TRBV27 to TRBJ2-7; D may be TRBD1 (6 bases). The V end was cut by 3 bases, the J end by 6 bases, with 15 bases between. The CDR3 is made up of 14 amino acids. CDR1 and CDR2 (germline): MNHEY, SMNVEV (reference sequence). CDR3 coding DNA: TGTGCCAGCAGTTTTCAGGGGAAGAGGGGCGAGCAGTACTTC. It yields the protein CASSFQGKRGEQYF.

This sequence joins TRBV9 and TRBJ2-1; TRBD1 matches at 7 bases. The CDR3 has 16 residues. Germline V gene data show CDR1 as SGDLS and CDR2 as YYNGEE. The V segment lost 3 bases and the J segment 0 bases; nucleotides outside the gene matches: 6. DNA of the CDR3: TGTGCCAGCAGCGCGGGACAGCAAAGCTCCTACAATGAGCAGTTCTTC. As protein: CASSAGQQSSYNEQFF.

This chain uses TRBV7-8 with TRBJ2-7, with 7 bases lining up with TRBD1. The CDR3 is 13 residues long. V trimming: 5 bases; J trimming: 3 bases; junction bases outside the gene matches: 4. Per the germline V gene, CDR1 is SGHVS and CDR2 is FQNEAQ. CDR3 in amino acids: CASSRDRDYEQYF. In nucleotides, the CDR3 is TGTGCCAGCAGCCGGGACAGAGACTACGAGCAGTACTTC. Drawing the rest from reference TRBV7-8 and TRBJ2-7, the complete variable domain is GAGVSQSPRYKVAKRGQDVALRCDPISGHVSLFWYQQALGQGPEFLTYFQNEAQLDKSGLPSDRFFAERPEGSVSTLKIQRTQQEDSAVYLCASSRDRDYEQYFGPGTRLTVT.

This clone has only one observation. The gene calls are TRBV3-1 (or the pseudogene TRBV3-2) and TRBJ2-1; D remains ambiguous. CDR3 length: 13 amino acids. The germline V and J ends were trimmed by 4 bases and 5 bases, with 9 bases remaining between them. Germline V gives CDR1 LGHDT, CDR2 YNNKEL (reference sequence). CDR3 DNA sequence: TGTGCCAGCAGCCCCCGACTGCACAATGAGCAGTTCTTC. This codes for CASSPRLHNEQFF.

This chain links TRBV2 with TRBJ2-2; D ambiguous. Germline CDR1 is SNHLY and CDR2 is FYNNEI. This CDR3 region has 16 residues. Trimming stripped 0 bases from V and 0 bases from J, with 8 bases between. The CDR3 bases are TGTGCCAGCAGTGAAGCGCGGCTGCCGAACACCGGGGAGCTGTTTTTT. It translates to CASSEARLPNTGELFF.

V usage is TRBV29-1 and J usage is TRBJ2-4; 7 bases are shared with TRBD1. Per the germline V gene, CDR1 is SQVTM and CDR2 is ANQGSEA. The trim removed 7 bases at V and 1 base at J, leaving 4 bases unmatched. The CDR3 runs to 13 residues. The CDR3 is CSAGTEAKNIQYF. CDR3 sequence (DNA): TGCAGCGCCGGGACAGAGGCCAAAAACATTCAGTACTTC.

The chain carries TRBV20-1 and TRBJ2-5; D is ambiguous. CDR1 and CDR2 from the germline V gene are DFQATT and SNEGSKA (reference sequence). This CDR3 has 11 residues. Trimming left V 3 bases short and J 5 bases short, with 7 bases between. DNA of the CDR3: TGCAGTGCTAGGATTGGCGAGACCCAGTACTTC. Translating it yields CSARIGETQYF.

This chain links TRBV27 with TRBJ2-1, with D perhaps TRBD1 (6 bases). Germline-derived CDR1 and CDR2 are MNHEY and SMNVEV (reference sequence). This CDR3 comprises 13 residues. Trimming shortened V by 7 bases and J by 2 bases, and 9 bases separated the two germline ends. For the CDR3, the DNA is TGTGCCAGCACCTGGGGGCCCTACAATGAGCAGTTCTTC. It is translated as CASTWGPYNEQFF.

CDR3 bases: TGCGCCAGCAGCTTGGCCCCAACAGGGAAAGGTACTAACTATGGCTACACCTTC. Translated, it gives CASSLAPTGKGTNYGYTF. V and J are TRBV5-1 and TRBJ1-2, with D perhaps matching TRBD1 (6 bases). Germline loops: CDR1 SGHRS, CDR2 YFSETQ. This CDR3 has 18 residues. The V and J ends lost 0 bases and 0 bases respectively, with 18 bases between them.

V gene TRBV7-9 combines with J gene TRBJ2-6; TRBD1 might be the D (6 bases). There are 19 residues in the CDR3. The germline gives CDR1 SEHNR, CDR2 FQNEAQ (reference sequence). Trimming cost V 3 bases and J 0 bases, with 18 bases left between them. For the CDR3, the DNA is TGTGCCAGCAGCTTCCGGCAGGGGAAAAAAGGCTCTGGGGCCAACGTCCTGACTTTC. It codes for CASSFRQGKKGSGANVLTF.

V gene TRBV28 combines with J gene TRBJ2-1, with D unresolved. The ends were cut back, 3 bases at V and 3 bases at J, with 9 bases in the middle. There are 14 residues in the CDR3. Germline CDR1 and CDR2: MDHEN and SYDVKM. CDR3 sequence: CASSFVGVYNEQFF. CDR3 sequence (DNA): TGTGCCAGCAGTTTTGTAGGAGTCTACAATGAGCAGTTCTTC. The full variable domain, completed using reference TRBV28 and TRBJ2-1, is DVKVTQSSRYLVKRTGEKVFLECVQDMDHENMFWYRQDPGLGLRLIYFSYDVKMKEKGDIPEGYSVSREKKERFSLILESASTNQTSMYLCASSFVGVYNEQFFGPGTRLTVL.

The chain is built from TRBV9 and TRBJ1-2; 8 bases align to TRBD1. The CDR3 runs 13 residues. Germline V gene data show CDR1 as SGDLS and CDR2 as YYNGEE. Losses at the gene ends were 4 bases for V and 4 bases for J; bases not matched to a gene: 3. The CDR3 is CASSLDRAYGYTF. CDR3 DNA: TGTGCCAGCAGCCTGGACAGGGCCTATGGCTACACCTTC.

This chain uses TRBV9 with TRBJ2-7; D is undetermined. Between the trimmed V and J ends, which lost 4 bases and 0 bases, there was a span of 5 bases. The CDR3 extends over 12 amino acids. Germline V gene lookup returns CDR1 SGDLS and CDR2 YYNGEE. As DNA, the CDR3 is TGTGCCAGCAGCCCCCGCTCCTACGAGCAGTACTTC. It specifies CASSPRSYEQYF.